One sample yielded the 25 T cell receptor beta chains listed below, sequenced in a study of CD8+CD57+ T cells in acquired aplastic anemia (dated by TCRdb to 2017 to 2018). Sequencing instrument: Illumina HiSeq 2000. Genomic DNA was used as template for profiling of TCR beta VDJ combinations and CDR3 sequences. TCRdb trimmed the raw reads at Q25, called clones with MiXCR and kept productive beta chains. Identical CDR3 proteins give one entry, which carries the most common genes and DNA. This sample lists 170,000 or so distinct CDR3 sequences; roughly 63% were detected once. The leading ten clones occupy approximately 46% of the sample. Patients chosen for sequencing had shown expansion of CD8+CD57+ cells by flow cytometry. Specimen: sorted CD4+, CD8+, or CD8+CD57+ T cells (not recorded which) from PBMCs. The receptors were gathered from a human donor with aplastic anemia.

Details on this clonotype: The CDR3 end shows no conserved phenylalanine or tryptophan, and so a read error is likely. The chain uses TRBV6-1 and TRBJ2-7, with no clear D. V was shortened by 3 bases and J by 2 bases, with 11 bases between the two germline ends. CDR3 length equals 14 residues. The germline gives CDR1 MNHNS, CDR2 SASEGT. The CDR3 bases are TGTGCCAGCAGTGAGCAGGTCATCACCTACGAGCAGTACTCC. It is translated as CASSEQVITYEQYS.

The chain is built from TRBV19 and TRBJ2-5, with TRBD1 matching over 10 bases. Germline V CDR1 and CDR2: LNHDA, SQIVND (reference sequence). V lost 6 bases, J lost 9 bases, and 7 bases stayed unmatched. This CDR3 contains 13 residues. CDR3 residues: CASSTGTGDSQYF. The CDR3 DNA reads as TGTGCCAGTAGCACCGGGACAGGGGACTCCCAGTACTTC.

This clonotype was seen only a few times. The rearrangement links TRBV2 to TRBJ1-1; D is unresolved. CDR3 size: 15 residues. V lost 6 bases, J lost 2 bases, and 16 bases lay in between. From germline, CDR1 is SNHLY and CDR2 FYNNEI. Written as DNA, the CDR3 is TGTGCCAGCAGCCCCCGTGCAGGTCCAAACACTGAAGCTTTCTTT. Amino acids: CASSPRAGPNTEAFF. Supplemented by reference TRBV2 and TRBJ1-1, the full variable domain reads EPEVTQTPSHQVTQMGQEVILRCVPISNHLYFYWYRQILGQKVEFLVSFYNNEISEKSEIFDDQFSVERPDGSNFTLKIRSTKLEDSAMYFCASSPRAGPNTEAFFGQGTRLTVV.

This chain links TRBV10-1 with TRBJ2-5; tentative D call: TRBD1 (6 bases). CDR1 is WNHNN and CDR2 is SYGVQD in the germline V gene (reference sequence). This CDR3 spans 14 amino acids. Trimming pared 7 bases from V and 5 bases from J, leaving 17 bases between. The chain's CDR3 is CASITQDSNETQYF. CDR3 bases: TGCGCCAGCATTACCCAGGACAGTAACGAGACCCAGTACTTC.

The chain employs TRBV24-1 and TRBJ2-7; D uncertain. This CDR3 is built from 12 residues. Germline CDR1 reads KGHDR; CDR2 reads SFDVKD. V gave up 0 bases and J gave up 5 bases, with 4 bases separating them. CDR3 residues: CATSDLWDEQYF. DNA for the CDR3: TGTGCCACCAGTGATTTGTGGGACGAGCAGTACTTC.

This clonotype was counted ten times or more. Relative to the germline gene, one junction end is altered; a read error may explain this. The chain uses TRBV7-9 and TRBJ1-1, with 9 bases aligning to TRBD1. CDR1 SEHNR and CDR2 FQNEAQ come from the germline V gene (reference sequence). The CDR3 sequence is 16 residues long. The CDR3 DNA is TGTGCCAGCAGATTAGCTGACAGGGGGATTGACACTGAAGCTTTCTTT. Translation: CASRLADRGIDTEAFF.

CDR3 in amino acids: CASSQSGNRGPHAFF. In DNA form, the CDR3 reads TGCGCCAGCAGCCAATCGGGGAACAGGGGTCCGCATGCTTTCTTT. The chain couples TRBV4-1 to TRBJ1-1; the match to TRBD1 covers 7 bases. Germline trimming cut 2 bases from V and 11 bases from J; bases unmatched to any gene: 14. The V gene's germline CDR1 is MGHRA and CDR2 YSYEKL. The CDR3 has 15 residues.

This clonotype has ten or more counts. The chain couples TRBV27 to TRBJ1-2; D may be TRBD1 (5 bases). Per the germline V gene, CDR1 is MNHEY and CDR2 is SMNVEV (reference sequence). The germline V and J ends were trimmed by 5 bases and 5 bases, with 12 bases remaining between them. The CDR3 totals 13 residues. The CDR3: CASSQQGNYGYTF. The CDR3 DNA follows: TGTGCCAGCAGTCAGCAGGGCAATTATGGCTACACCTTC.

The rearrangement joins TRBV29-1 to TRBJ2-1; TRBD2 aligns across 10 bases. V was clipped by 5 bases and J by 2 bases; unmatched bases: 6. The CDR3 runs to 15 residues. The germline gives CDR1 SQVTM, CDR2 ANQGSEA. DNA of the CDR3: TGCAGCGTTTATGTCGGGACTAGCGCCTACAATGAGCAGTTCTTC. Amino acid sequence: CSVYVGTSAYNEQFF.

The rearrangement links TRBV7-9 to TRBJ2-7; weak D call: TRBD1 (5 bases). Germline V gene sequence: CDR1 SEHNR, CDR2 FQNEAQ (reference sequence). The germline V and J ends were trimmed by 2 bases and 2 bases, with 10 bases remaining between them. This CDR3 is built from 14 residues. The CDR3, as DNA: TGTGCCAGCAGCTTACAGGGTTCACCCTACGAGCAGTACTTC. Its protein product is CASSLQGSPYEQYF.

This clonotype was found a few times. This sequence joins TRBV15 and TRBJ1-5, with D hard to call. The germline V and J ends were trimmed by 2 bases and 0 bases, with 5 bases remaining between them. The CDR3 has 14 amino acids. Germline lookup yields CDR1 LNHNV and CDR2 YYDKDF (reference sequence). CDR3: CATSRPYSNQPQHF. The DNA of the CDR3 is TGTGCCACCAGCAGACCATATAGCAATCAGCCCCAGCATTTT.

The chain employs TRBV7-9 and TRBJ2-7; 10 bases line up with TRBD1. This CDR3 has 14 amino acids. V lost 5 bases and J lost 6; bases outside the gene matches: 7. Germline V gene sequence: CDR1 SEHNR, CDR2 FQNEAQ (reference sequence). The CDR3 sequence: CASSEDRGRPEQYF. Written as DNA, the CDR3 is TGTGCCAGCAGCGAAGACAGGGGGCGCCCCGAGCAGTACTTC.

The genes are TRBV14 and TRBJ2-5; tentatively, D is TRBD1 (6 bases). Trimming removed 1 base at V and 1 base at J, with 10 bases between. The CDR3 length is 15 residues. Germline values: CDR1 SGHDN, CDR2 FVKESK. The CDR3 loop reads CASSQGGTTQETQYF. CDR3 DNA sequence: TGTGCCAGCAGCCAAGGAGGGACAACCCAAGAGACCCAGTACTTC.

The chain has TRBV24-1 and TRBJ2-7; D might be TRBD1 (5 bases). In germline, CDR1 is KGHDR, CDR2 SFDVKD. CDR3 length: 14 amino acids. The V end was cut by 10 bases, the J end by 0 bases, with 15 bases between. The CDR3 DNA sequence: TGTGCCACTTCCTCAGGGCAGAACTCCTACGAGCAGTACTTC. This codes for CATSSGQNSYEQYF.

This clonotype was observed a handful of times. This rearrangement joins TRBV20-1 to TRBJ2-1, with D unresolved. V lost 4 bases and J 6 bases, leaving 7 bases between the germline ends. The CDR3 is made up of 11 amino acids. Germline CDR1 is DFQATT and CDR2 is SNEGSKA (reference sequence). The CDR3 DNA is TGCAGTGCTAATCGGGTCAATGAGCAGTTCTTC. Its protein is CSANRVNEQFF.

For this clonotype: It may be a read error: a sequence one base away is much more abundant. The CDR3, as DNA: TGCAGTGCTCCGGGCCCACTGGCAAAGATTCAGTACTTC. It translates to CSAPGPLAKIQYF. This chain joins TRBV20-1 and TRBJ2-4; D is uncertain. From germline, CDR1 is DFQATT and CDR2 SNEGSKA (reference sequence). CDR3 length: 13 residues. The V end lost 5 bases, the J end lost 10 bases, and 18 bases lay between the germline ends.

The V gene is TRBV5-4, the J gene TRBJ1-6; weak D call: TRBD1 (6 bases). Germline values: CDR1 SGHNT, CDR2 YYREEE (reference sequence). The CDR3 runs to 14 residues. V was clipped by 4 bases and J by 8 bases, with 13 bases between them. CDR3 region: CASSQRTADSPLHF. CDR3 sequence (DNA): TGTGCCAGCAGCCAGAGGACAGCCGATTCACCCCTCCACTTT.

This clonotype has a handful of counts. The V call is TRBV7-6, the J call TRBJ1-6; a possible D gene is TRBD1 (5 bases). The CDR3 loop spans 13 amino acids. CDR1 and CDR2 from the germline V gene are SGHVS and FNYEAQ. With 5 bases removed from V and 6 bases from J, the gap between germline ends came to 8 bases. The CDR3, as DNA: TGTGCCAGCAGCCGGGGACTTAATTCACCCCTCCACTTT. Its protein is CASSRGLNSPLHF.

About this clonotype itself: This may stem from a read error, because a much larger clone lies one nucleotide away. V gene TRBV10-3 combines with J gene TRBJ2-1; 12 nucleotides line up with TRBD2. Germline V CDR1 and CDR2: ENHRY, SYGVKD. The CDR3 contains 16 residues. The trim removed 7 bases at V and 1 base at J, leaving 5 bases unmatched. In DNA form, the CDR3 reads TGTGCCATCAAAGGGACTAGCGGGTGGTCCTACAATGAGCAGTTCTTC. It specifies CAIKGTSGWSYNEQFF.

Here the CDR3 DNA reads TGTGCCAGCAGTTACTCGACCGAGACCCAGTACTTC. It yields the protein CASSYSTETQYF. The V and J genes are TRBV6-6 and TRBJ2-5; the D is unclear. Germline values: CDR1 MNHNY, CDR2 SVGAGI (reference sequence). The CDR3 has 12 amino acids. V was cut by 0 bases and J by 5 bases, with 4 bases left in between.

The rearrangement uses TRBV7-9 and TRBJ1-1, with TRBD1 matching over 7 bases. CDR1 and CDR2 from the germline V gene are SEHNR and FQNEAQ (reference sequence). The CDR3 is 14 residues long. V was pared by 5 bases and J by 3 bases, with 6 bases of the junction left unmatched. CDR3 DNA: TGTGCCAGCAGCAGAACAGGGGCTCACACTGAAGCTTTCTTT. Encoded protein: CASSRTGAHTEAFF.

On this clonotype itself: The conserved phenylalanine or tryptophan is not found at the CDR3 terminus, so this likely reflects a read error. The chain is built from TRBV7-2 and TRBJ2-7, with 7 nucleotides matching TRBD2. Germline V CDR1 and CDR2: SGHTA, FQGNSA. This CDR3 has 14 amino acids. The junction had 8 bases not matched to a gene; V was cut back by 6 bases and J by 3 bases. CDR3 loop: CASRRLAESYEQYL. Written as DNA, the CDR3 is TGTGCCAGCAGAAGACTAGCTGAAAGCTACGAGCAGTACTTG.

This chain joins TRBV24-1 and TRBJ2-7; the D gene is possibly TRBD2 (6 bases). CDR1 and CDR2 from the germline V gene are KGHDR and SFDVKD. The CDR3 consists of 15 residues. The V and J ends lost 3 bases and 2 bases respectively, with 13 bases between them. CDR3 amino acids: CATSDPQGGTYEQYF. CDR3 coding DNA: TGTGCCACCAGTGATCCTCAGGGCGGGACCTACGAGCAGTACTTC.

This clonotype has only one observation. The genes are TRBV3-1 and TRBJ1-6; perhaps TRBD1 as D (5 bases). Germline lookup yields CDR1 LGHDT and CDR2 YNNKEL (reference sequence). This CDR3 contains 13 residues. The V and J ends lost 1 base and 19 bases respectively, with 17 bases between them. The CDR3 region is CASSQGPGRSAHF. The CDR3 coding sequence is TGTGCCAGCAGCCAAGGTCCAGGGAGGTCAGCTCACTTT.

The genes are TRBV9 and TRBJ2-2, with 7 bases that match TRBD2. This CDR3 spans 17 amino acids. Germline CDR1 reads SGDLS; CDR2 reads YYNGEE. With V trimmed by 0 bases and J by 2 bases, 7 bases remained unmatched. The CDR3 sequence is CASSVGRGRVNTGELFF. The CDR3 coding sequence is TGTGCCAGCAGCGTAGGGAGAGGGAGGGTAAACACCGGGGAGCTGTTTTTT.